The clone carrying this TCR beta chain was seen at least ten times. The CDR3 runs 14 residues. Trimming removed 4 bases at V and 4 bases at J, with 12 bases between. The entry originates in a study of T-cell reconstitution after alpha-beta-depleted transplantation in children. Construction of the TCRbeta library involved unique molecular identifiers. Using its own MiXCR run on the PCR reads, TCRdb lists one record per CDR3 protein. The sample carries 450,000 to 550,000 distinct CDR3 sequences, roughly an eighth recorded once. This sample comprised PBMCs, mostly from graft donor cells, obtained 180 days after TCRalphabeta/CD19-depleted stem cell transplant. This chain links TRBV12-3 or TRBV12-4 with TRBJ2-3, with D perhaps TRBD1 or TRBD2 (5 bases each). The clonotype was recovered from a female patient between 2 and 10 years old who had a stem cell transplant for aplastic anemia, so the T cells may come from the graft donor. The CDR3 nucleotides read TGTGCCAGCAGTTCCTGGGGGAGAGCAGATACGCAGTATTTT. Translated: CASSSWGRADTQYF.